A single sample is the source of the 21 T cell receptor beta chains below, sequenced in a study of T cells after yellow fever vaccination. TCRdb ran MiXCR on the 5' RACE reads and lists one entry per CDR3 protein. The sample consists of 200,000 to 300,000 distinct CDR3 sequences, more than 6.5% of them appearing once. Specimen: CD4+ T cells sorted from PBMCs, collected on the day of the yellow fever booster vaccination. These receptors were taken from a man aged 30-40 years who received the YFV17D yellow fever vaccine.

On this clonotype: Germline is not matched at one junction end, which may reflect a read error. The chain employs TRBV4-3 and TRBJ2-7, with D tentatively TRBD1 (6 bases). Per the germline V gene, CDR1 is LGHNA and CDR2 is YSLEER. This CDR3 contains 17 residues. The CDR3 is CAISQDGVAGATYEQYF. Written as DNA, the CDR3 is TGCGCCATCAGCCAAGATGGGGTGGCAGGGGCGACCTACGAGCAGTACTTC.

This clonotype was detected a few times. V usage is TRBV20-1 and J usage is TRBJ2-7; D gene unclear. The ends were cut back, 1 base at V and 2 bases at J, with 3 bases in the middle. CDR1 and CDR2 from the germline V gene are DFQATT and SNEGSKA (reference sequence). CDR3 length: 11 amino acids. This CDR3 is CSARGAYEQYF. CDR3 bases: TGCAGTGCTAGAGGGGCCTACGAGCAGTACTTC.

The V call is TRBV19, the J call TRBJ2-6; D possibly corresponds to TRBD2 (6 bases). Trimming took 3 bases from V and 0 from J, leaving 12 bases between them. The CDR3 is made up of 17 amino acids. Germline values: CDR1 LNHDA, CDR2 SQIVND (reference sequence). The CDR3 DNA follows: TGTGCCAGTAGTATCGGGGGACTGCTCTCTGGGGCCAACGTCCTGACTTTC. It is translated as CASSIGGLLSGANVLTF.

The chain is built from TRBV20-1 and TRBJ2-1; 8 nucleotides agree with TRBD2. CDR3 length equals 15 residues. CDR1 and CDR2 from the germline V gene are DFQATT and SNEGSKA (reference sequence). V was clipped by 0 bases and J by 7 bases; unmatched bases: 8. The CDR3 loop reads CSARDAGGVGNEQFF. CDR3 in DNA: TGCAGTGCTAGAGATGCGGGGGGAGTGGGGAATGAGCAGTTCTTC.

This clonotype was recorded a few times. The chain combines TRBV20-1 with TRBJ2-7, with 10 positions matching TRBD1. CDR1 is DFQATT, CDR2 SNEGSKA, per germline (reference sequence). V trimming: 8 bases; J trimming: 2 bases; junction bases outside the gene matches: 6. The CDR3 consists of 13 residues. DNA for the CDR3: TGCAGTCCCGTAGGACAGGGGGCCTACGAGCAGTACTTC. Protein: CSPVGQGAYEQYF.

V and J are TRBV12-3 or TRBV12-4 and TRBJ1-1; D remains unclear. The ends were cut back, 7 bases at V and 4 bases at J, with 7 bases in the middle. This CDR3 has 11 residues. CDR3 bases: TGTGCCAGCACTCGGGTCACTGAAGCTTTCTTT. Encoded protein: CASTRVTEAFF.

In its sample, this clonotype was seen many times. CDR3 DNA sequence: TGCGCCAGCAAGGGGACAGAGATGAACACCGGGGAGCTGTTTTTT. The encoded protein is CASKGTEMNTGELFF. V and J are TRBV5-1 and TRBJ2-2; TRBD1 matches 7 bases. This CDR3 region has 15 residues. CDR1 and CDR2 from the germline V gene are SGHRS and YFSETQ. V dropped 6 bases and J dropped 1; count of bases not matched to a gene: 6.

The chain is built from TRBV7-9 and TRBJ1-2; the D is unclear. The CDR3 has 13 amino acids. Germline V gene sequence: CDR1 SEHNR, CDR2 FQNEAQ (reference sequence). Trimming took off 8 bases at V and 4 bases at J, with 14 bases between the two ends. CDR3 coding DNA: TGTGCCAGCGGATTCATCCGGGGCTATGGCTACACCTTC. This gives the protein CASGFIRGYGYTF.

This clonotype was seen ten or more times. This sequence joins TRBV12-3 or TRBV12-4 and TRBJ2-5; D is unresolved. This CDR3 has 13 residues. V gave up 2 bases and J gave up 3 bases, with 7 bases separating them. The CDR3 DNA reads as TGTGCCAGCAGTTTACTGGATAAAGAGACCCAGTACTTC. It specifies CASSLLDKETQYF.

This clonotype has a handful of counts. This sequence joins TRBV5-1 and TRBJ2-1; 8 bases are shared with TRBD2. Losses at the gene ends were 4 bases for V and 8 bases for J; bases not matched to a gene: 11. This CDR3 has 15 amino acids. From germline, CDR1 is SGHRS and CDR2 YFSETQ. The CDR3 loop reads CASSPSGRLGDEQFF. CDR3 sequence (DNA): TGCGCCAGCAGCCCCAGCGGGAGACTTGGCGATGAGCAGTTCTTC. The whole variable domain, filled in from reference TRBV5-1 and TRBJ2-1, reads KAGVTQTPRYLIKTRGQQVTLSCSPISGHRSVSWYQQTPGQGLQFLFEYFSETQRNKGNFPGRFSGRQFSNSRSEMNVSTLELGDSALYLCASSPSGRLGDEQFFGPGTRLTVL.

This clonotype has ten or more counts. The chain joins TRBV10-3 to TRBJ2-7; no firm D call. From germline, CDR1 is ENHRY and CDR2 SYGVKD. Between the trimmed V and J ends, which lost 2 bases and 0 bases, there was a span of 2 bases. The CDR3 is 12 amino acids. In DNA form, the CDR3 reads TGTGCCATCAGTGAGGGCTCCTACGAGCAGTACTTC. This encodes CAISEGSYEQYF.

The CDR3 here is CASSQDRIYEQYF. CDR3 bases: TGTGCCAGCAGCCAAGATAGGATCTACGAGCAGTACTTC. The chain combines TRBV4-2 with TRBJ2-7, with D unresolved. Germline V gene data show CDR1 as LGHNA and CDR2 as YNFKEQ. The germline V and J ends were trimmed by 0 bases and 3 bases, with 6 bases remaining between them. This CDR3 has 13 amino acids.

The sample holds many counts of this clonotype. This rearrangement joins TRBV29-1 to TRBJ2-5, with D perhaps assigned TRBD1 or TRBD2 (5 bases each). CDR1 is SQVTM, CDR2 ANQGSEA, per germline. Trimming took off 7 bases at V and 5 bases at J, with 20 bases between the two ends. The CDR3 spans 14 residues. CDR3 bases: TGCAGCGCGAACTCAGGGTCTCGGAGGGAGACCCAGTACTTC. Protein sequence: CSANSGSRRETQYF.

The chain recombines TRBV6-5 with TRBJ2-1; TRBD1 matches 10 bases. The CDR3 runs 14 residues. V was pared by 7 bases and J by 7 bases, with 7 bases of the junction left unmatched. The germline gives CDR1 MNHEY, CDR2 SVGAGI. This chain's CDR3 is CASIKTGGSNEQFF. In DNA, the CDR3 is TGTGCCAGCATTAAGACAGGGGGCTCGAATGAGCAGTTCTTC.

This clonotype was seen only a few times. The J gene is TRBJ1-2, the V gene TRBV29-1; D may be TRBD1 (5 bases). V was pared by 2 bases and J by 3 bases, with 10 bases between. The CDR3 is made up of 13 amino acids. In germline, CDR1 is SQVTM, CDR2 ANQGSEA. CDR3 bases: TGCAGCGTTGAACGGGAGGGGTACTATGGCTACACCTTC. It yields the protein CSVEREGYYGYTF. Combining the CDR3 with reference TRBV29-1 and TRBJ1-2 gives the whole variable domain SAVISQKPSRDICQRGTSLTIQCQVDSQVTMMFWYRQQPGQSLTLIATANQGSEATYESGFVIDKFPISRPNLTFSTLTVSNMSPEDSSIYLCSVEREGYYGYTFGSGTRLTVV.

This clonotype occurred a few times. The chain recombines TRBV30 with TRBJ2-3; D is uncertain. The V end was cut by 2 bases, the J end by 5 bases, with 14 bases between. Germline V gives CDR1 GTSNPN, CDR2 SVGIG (reference sequence). The CDR3 extends over 14 amino acids. The chain's CDR3 is CAWSKVQAVDTQYF. Written as DNA, the CDR3 is TGTGCCTGGAGTAAAGTGCAGGCAGTAGATACGCAGTATTTT.

Many counts were recorded for this clonotype. The chain combines TRBV20-1 with TRBJ2-3; TRBD1 might be the D (6 bases). Germline V lookup: CDR1 DFQATT, CDR2 SNEGSKA (reference sequence). The CDR3 loop spans 13 amino acids. V lost 6 bases, J lost 6 bases, and 16 bases lay in between. CDR3 residues: CSARGGVVDTQYF. The CDR3 DNA follows: TGCAGTGCCAGGGGCGGAGTAGTGGATACGCAGTATTTT.

This clonotype came up many times. The chain uses TRBV5-1 and TRBJ1-1; D not certain. The CDR3 loop spans 14 amino acids. The germline CDR1 and CDR2 sequences are SGHRS and YFSETQ. With 4 bases removed from V and 1 base from J, the gap between germline ends came to 11 bases. In nucleotides, the CDR3 is TGCGCCAGCAGCGCAAGGACGGGGAACACTGAAGCTTTCTTT. Protein: CASSARTGNTEAFF.

In this sample, this clonotype turned up a few times. V usage is TRBV29-1 and J usage is TRBJ2-1; 12 bases map to TRBD2. Looked up from germline, CDR1 is SQVTM and CDR2 is ANQGSEA. Germline trimming cut 6 bases from V and 7 bases from J; bases unmatched to any gene: 7. The CDR3 covers 14 residues. The CDR3 DNA reads TGCAGCGTACTAAGACTAGCGGGAGATAATGAGCAGTTCTTC. Its protein product is CSVLRLAGDNEQFF.

There are a few counts of this clonotype. The chain recombines TRBV7-2 with TRBJ2-7; TRBD2 aligns across 11 bases. The CDR3 is 16 amino acids. With 2 bases clipped from V and 2 bases from J, the junction kept 5 bases outside the gene matches. CDR1 is SGHTA, CDR2 FQGNSA, per germline. The CDR3 coding sequence is TGTGCCAGCAGCTTAACTTATAGCGGGAGGGCCTACGAGCAGTACTTC. This sequence encodes CASSLTYSGRAYEQYF.

This clonotype appeared a few times. The gene calls are TRBV12-3 or TRBV12-4 and TRBJ2-2; 10 bases line up with TRBD1. V shed 5 bases, J shed 2 bases, and the junction held 5 bases outside the gene matches. The CDR3 consists of 16 residues. The DNA of the CDR3 is TGTGCCAGCAGTCATCGGACAGGGGGAAACACCGGGGAGCTGTTTTTT. The encoded protein is CASSHRTGGNTGELFF.